The 26 T cell receptor beta chains below were found in one sample sequenced in a study of blood T cells in healthy people across ages. The second PCR ran about 6 to 12 cycles with a sample-barcoded 5' primer and J-beta primers. TCRdb passed the 5' RACE reads through MiXCR, listing each CDR3 protein once. In the table there are some 940,000 distinct CDR3 sequences, roughly 28% of which are singletons. This same sample was also part of a study on T cells of mothers and their children.

The source material was blood. These receptors came from a woman between 40 and 50 years old in good health.

Worth noting for this clonotype: One end of the junction varies from germline; a read error may be responsible. The chain combines TRBV9 with TRBJ2-3; TRBD2 matches at 7 bases. CDR3 size: 13 residues. Germline V lookup: CDR1 SGDLS, CDR2 YYNGEE. DNA of the CDR3: TGTGCCAGCATCGTAGGCCGGGACTACGAGCAGTATTTT. This codes for CASIVGRDYEQYF.

V gene TRBV5-6 combines with J gene TRBJ2-7; D possibly matches TRBD1 or TRBD2 (6 bases each). CDR3 length: 16 amino acids. The germline gives CDR1 SGHDT, CDR2 YYEEEE. V was shortened by 1 base and J by 5 bases, with 19 bases between the two germline ends. The CDR3 reads CASSLRWTRGGNEQYF. In DNA, the CDR3 is TGTGCCAGCAGCTTGCGTTGGACCAGGGGAGGCAACGAGCAGTACTTC.

This clonotype was seen a handful of times. CDR3 loop: CASSPARGGEAFF. In DNA, the CDR3 is TGTGCCAGCTCACCCGCGCGGGGTGGGGAAGCTTTCTTT. The chain employs TRBV18 and TRBJ1-1; no definite D call. The germline V gene has CDR1 KGHSH and CDR2 LQKENI. The V gene lost 3 bases and the J gene lost 8 bases, with 13 bases spanning the gap. The CDR3 runs to 13 residues.

This clonotype was seen ten or more times. The chain carries TRBV20-1 and TRBJ2-7; 11 positions match TRBD2. This CDR3 has 15 residues. Germline lookup yields CDR1 DFQATT and CDR2 SNEGSKA (reference sequence). Trimming cost V 0 bases and J 4 bases; bases outside gene matches: 5. Here the CDR3 reads CSARDSLAGGYEQYF. Written as DNA, the CDR3 is TGCAGTGCTAGAGATAGCCTAGCGGGGGGATACGAGCAGTACTTC.

This clonotype was seen only a few times. The V call is TRBV28, the J call TRBJ2-6; no reliable D call. CDR1 MDHEN and CDR2 SYDVKM come from the germline V gene. V was clipped by 6 bases and J by 2 bases, with 8 bases between them. This CDR3 comprises 14 residues. The CDR3 DNA follows: TGTGCCAGCAGCCTCCCGACTGGGGCCAACGTCCTGACTTTC. Amino acids: CASSLPTGANVLTF.

Worth noting for this clonotype: A much larger clone is a single base away; this may be a read error. The V call is TRBV10-3, the J call TRBJ2-7; either TRBD1 or TRBD2 may fit D (6 bases each). Trimming left V 6 bases short and J 10 bases short, with 22 bases between. The CDR3 runs 14 residues. Germline lookup yields CDR1 ENHRY and CDR2 SYGVKD. The CDR3 is CAIRVGGPEDTQYF. The CDR3 DNA follows: TGTGCCATCAGGGTTGGGGGGCCGGAGGACACCCAGTACTTC.

The V gene is TRBV28, the J gene TRBJ1-2; no firm D call. This CDR3 has 13 residues. V lost 3 bases and J lost 4, with 9 bases in between. Per germline, CDR1 MDHEN and CDR2 SYDVKM. The CDR3 nucleotides read TGTGCCAGCAGTTTTAGGTCGTTCTATGGCTACACCTTC. Its protein is CASSFRSFYGYTF.

V gene TRBV14 combines with J gene TRBJ2-5, with 8 nucleotides matching TRBD2. The J call may be mistaken, given a closer DNA end match to TRBJ2-7. Looked up from germline, CDR1 is SGHDN and CDR2 is FVKESK. The CDR3 runs to 15 residues. CDR3 DNA: TGTGCCAGCAGCCACCAGCGGGAGCGACGCCACGAGCAGTACTTC. Amino acid sequence: CASSHQRERRHEQYF.

This clonotype came up once. This chain joins TRBV20-1 and TRBJ2-3; 8 bases fit TRBD1. V shed 2 bases, J shed 3 bases, and the junction held 7 bases outside the gene matches. Looked up from germline, CDR1 is DFQATT and CDR2 is SNEGSKA (reference sequence). This CDR3 region has 15 residues. The CDR3 nucleotides are TGCAGTGCTAGACCCTCGGACAGGGCAACAGATACGCAGTATTTT. This encodes CSARPSDRATDTQYF.

In this sample, this clonotype turned up many times. This chain uses TRBV20-1 with TRBJ1-2, with D maybe TRBD1 (6 bases). The V end was cut by 0 bases, the J end by 0 bases, with 14 bases between. Germline assignment: CDR1 DFQATT and CDR2 SNEGSKA (reference sequence). The CDR3 runs to 16 residues. CDR3 sequence reads: CSARDSGTQANYGYTF. In nucleotides, the CDR3 is TGCAGTGCTAGAGATAGCGGGACACAAGCTAACTATGGCTACACCTTC.

This clonotype was counted between two and nine times. The V and J genes are TRBV3-1 and TRBJ2-5; 8 bases match TRBD2. Germline V gene lookup returns CDR1 LGHDT and CDR2 YNNKEL (reference sequence). Unmatched junction bases numbered 7, after V lost 8 bases and J lost 5 bases. CDR3 length: 13 amino acids. As DNA, the CDR3 is TGTGCCAGCCGGGCGGGGGGAAGGGAGACCCAGTACTTC. This encodes CASRAGGRETQYF.

The chain uses TRBV24-1 and TRBJ1-5; D is possibly TRBD1 (5 bases). The CDR3 has 15 amino acids. In germline, CDR1 is KGHDR, CDR2 SFDVKD. Between the trimmed V and J ends, which lost 4 bases and 1 base, there was a span of 10 bases. CDR3 nucleotides: TGTGCCACCAGTGACGGAACAGGCAGCAATCAGCCCCAGCATTTT. As protein: CATSDGTGSNQPQHF.

This clonotype was counted only a few times. J is TRBJ1-1 and V is TRBV5-1, with D unresolved. The CDR3 covers 13 residues. Germline lookup yields CDR1 SGHRS and CDR2 YFSETQ. Trimming left V 3 bases short and J 8 bases short, with 14 bases between. CDR3 amino acids: CASSSSTAFEAFF. The CDR3 DNA is TGCGCCAGCAGCTCATCTACAGCGTTCGAAGCTTTCTTT.

This chain links TRBV29-1 with TRBJ1-1; D might be TRBD1 (6 bases). The CDR3 totals 10 residues. Between the trimmed V and J ends, which lost 4 bases and 8 bases, there was a span of 8 bases. Germline V gene lookup returns CDR1 SQVTM and CDR2 ANQGSEA. The chain's CDR3 is CSVAGVEAFF. In DNA, the CDR3 is TGCAGCGTTGCAGGGGTGGAAGCTTTCTTT.

The rearrangement joins TRBV7-3 to TRBJ2-5; possibly TRBD2 for D (6 bases). The J call may be wrong; the DNA end is better matched by TRBJ2-7. Germline loops: CDR1 SGHTA, CDR2 FQGTGA. The CDR3 is 14 residues long. The CDR3: CASSLNRGSGEQYF. As DNA, the CDR3 is TGTGCCAGCAGCTTAAATCGGGGGTCGGGCGAGCAGTACTTC.

As to this clonotype: With a much larger clone just one base away, this may be a read error. The chain uses TRBV7-2 and TRBJ1-5, with D possibly matching TRBD1 (5 bases). Germline V gene data show CDR1 as SGHTA and CDR2 as FQGNSA. The CDR3 contains 15 residues. The chain's CDR3 is CAGSRDGHSNQPQHF. Written as DNA, the CDR3 is TGTGCCGGCAGCCGTGACGGACATAGCAATCAGCCCCAGCATTTT.

Note on this clonotype: A much larger clone is a single base away; this may be a read error. J is TRBJ1-1 and V is TRBV20-1; 8 nucleotides align to TRBD1. CDR3 length equals 12 residues. Germline V gene sequence: CDR1 DFQATT, CDR2 SNEGSKA (reference sequence). CDR3 amino acids: CRASMQGAWAFF. DNA for the CDR3: TGCAGGGCTAGCATGCAGGGGGCCTGGGCTTTCTTT.

This clonotype was counted only a few times. The rearrangement links TRBV29-1 to TRBJ1-1; tentatively, D is TRBD1 (6 bases). Germline CDR1 reads SQVTM; CDR2 reads ANQGSEA. CDR3 length: 16 amino acids. V lost 0 bases and J lost 0, with 14 bases in between. The CDR3 DNA reads TGCAGCGTTGAAGATCCTCCAGGGGAAATGAACACTGAAGCTTTCTTT. Amino acids: CSVEDPPGEMNTEAFF.

The sample holds many counts of this clonotype. The chain carries TRBV20-1 and TRBJ2-1; TRBD2 matches at 8 bases. V was clipped by 6 bases and J by 3 bases; unmatched bases: 7. The CDR3 extends over 14 amino acids. Germline V gene data show CDR1 as DFQATT and CDR2 as SNEGSKA (reference sequence). This chain's CDR3 is CSAKRGGFYNEQFF. CDR3 nucleotides: TGCAGTGCCAAACGGGGGGGATTCTACAATGAGCAGTTCTTC.

This clonotype has only a few counts. The V and J genes are TRBV20-1 and TRBJ1-1; 7 bases are a match to TRBD1. Per the germline V gene, CDR1 is DFQATT and CDR2 is SNEGSKA (reference sequence). The CDR3 consists of 15 residues. V was pared by 6 bases and J by 5 bases, with 15 bases of the junction left unmatched. CDR3 DNA sequence: TGCAGTGCCCCCGGCGGGCAGGGGGTTGGAACTGAAGCTTTCTTT. Translation gives CSAPGGQGVGTEAFF.

Ten or more counts support this clonotype. The chain recombines TRBV3-1 with TRBJ2-7, with a possible D match to TRBD2 (6 bases). V shed 4 bases and J shed 2 bases, with 15 bases lying between them. The V gene's germline CDR1 is LGHDT and CDR2 YNNKEL (reference sequence). The CDR3 sequence is 15 residues long. Here the CDR3 reads CASSLSAGNPYEQYF. The CDR3, as DNA: TGTGCCAGCAGCCTCTCCGCGGGGAACCCCTACGAGCAGTACTTC.

This rearrangement joins TRBV4-2 to TRBJ1-1; D possibly corresponds to TRBD1 (5 bases). There are 14 residues in the CDR3. V was shortened by 1 base and J by 3 bases, with 9 bases between the two germline ends. Germline V gives CDR1 LGHNA, CDR2 YNFKEQ. This CDR3 reads CASSQVAGDTEAFF. In DNA, the CDR3 is TGTGCCAGCAGCCAAGTCGCGGGGGACACTGAAGCTTTCTTT.

The chain recombines TRBV5-1 with TRBJ2-4, with 7 nucleotides matching TRBD1. CDR3 length: 14 amino acids. CDR1 and CDR2 from the germline V gene are SGHRS and YFSETQ. V shed 5 bases and J 1 base; nucleotides not matched to a gene: 3. The CDR3 reads CASRTDRAKNIQYF. The CDR3, as DNA: TGCGCCAGCAGGACGGACAGGGCCAAAAACATTCAGTACTTC.

This chain uses TRBV24-1 with TRBJ2-5; 10 bases match TRBD2. V lost 3 bases to trimming and J lost 2 bases; unmatched junction nucleotides: 5. This CDR3 has 16 residues. Per the germline V gene, CDR1 is KGHDR and CDR2 is SFDVKD. CDR3 residues: CATSDPTSGRQETQYF. CDR3 nucleotides: TGTGCCACCAGTGATCCGACTAGCGGGCGGCAAGAGACCCAGTACTTC.

This clonotype appeared many times. J is TRBJ2-1 and V is TRBV6-2 or TRBV6-3, with D perhaps matching TRBD1 (5 bases). V lost 3 bases and J lost 7, with 19 bases in between. CDR3 length: 16 amino acids. CDR1 is MNHEY and CDR2 is SVGEGT in the germline V gene. CDR3 protein: CASSYLGQGGANEQFF. The DNA of the CDR3 is TGTGCCAGCAGTTATCTAGGGCAGGGCGGTGCAAATGAGCAGTTCTTC.

The chain joins TRBV4-3 to TRBJ1-3; D unclear. V shed 0 bases and J shed 0 bases, with 6 bases lying between them. The CDR3 loop spans 15 amino acids. CDR1 is LGHNA, CDR2 YSLEER, per germline. CDR3 nucleotide sequence: TGCGCCAGCAGCCAAGAAGGTTACTCTGGAAACACCATATATTTT. The encoded protein is CASSQEGYSGNTIYF.